This T cell receptor (beta chain) was sequenced during a study of HIV-infected patients and healthy controls. About 550 ng RNA was reverse transcribed with alpha and beta constant-region primers. Separate chain-specific third strand synthesis with multiplexing indices produced the alpha and beta libraries. MiXCR, applied by TCRdb to the 5' RACE reads, yields one record per CDR3 protein. The sample contains about 14,000 distinct CDR3 sequences, roughly an eighth of which appear only once. Follow-up blood was drawn about 14 weeks, roughly three months, after antiretroviral therapy began. No cell fractionation was done, so the repertoire covers all unsorted peripheral blood T cells. The ends lost 7 bases at V and 4 bases at J; junction bases unmatched: 7. Germline CDR1 reads MNHEY; CDR2 reads SVGAGI. The CDR3 is 14 residues long.

The chain employs TRBV6-5 and TRBJ1-5; TRBD1 aligns across 7 bases. This clonotype was obtained from an adult with HIV infection. The donor label of this sample is uncertain. The sample here was blood, taken during antiretroviral therapy. This CDR3 is CASKGAGRNQPQHF. CDR3 coding DNA: TGTGCCAGCAAGGGGGCAGGGAGGAATCAGCCCCAGCATTTT.